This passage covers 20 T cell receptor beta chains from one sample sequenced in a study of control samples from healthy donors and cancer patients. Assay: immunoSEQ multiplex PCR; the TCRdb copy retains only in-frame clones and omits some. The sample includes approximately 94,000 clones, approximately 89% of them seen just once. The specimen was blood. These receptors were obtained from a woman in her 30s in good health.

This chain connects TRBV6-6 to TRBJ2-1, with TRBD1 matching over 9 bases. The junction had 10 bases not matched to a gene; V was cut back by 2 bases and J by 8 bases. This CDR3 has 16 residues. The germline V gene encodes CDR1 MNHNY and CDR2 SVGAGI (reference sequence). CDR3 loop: CASSYSRTGVFDEQFF. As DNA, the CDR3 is TGTGCCAGCAGTTACAGCAGGACAGGGGTCTTCGATGAGCAGTTCTTC.

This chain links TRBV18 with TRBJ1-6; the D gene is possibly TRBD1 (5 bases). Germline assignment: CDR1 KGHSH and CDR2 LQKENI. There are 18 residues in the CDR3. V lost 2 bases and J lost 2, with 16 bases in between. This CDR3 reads CASSPVDTSYPYNSPLHF. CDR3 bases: TGTGCCAGCTCACCAGTGGACACGTCCTACCCCTATAATTCACCCCTCCACTTT.

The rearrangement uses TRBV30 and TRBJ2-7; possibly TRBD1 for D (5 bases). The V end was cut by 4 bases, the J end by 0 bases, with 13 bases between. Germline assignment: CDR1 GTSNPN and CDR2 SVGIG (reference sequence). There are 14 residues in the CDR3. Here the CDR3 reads CAWMDISSSYEQYF. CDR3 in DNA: TGTGCCTGGATGGACATTTCGAGCTCCTACGAGCAGTACTTC.

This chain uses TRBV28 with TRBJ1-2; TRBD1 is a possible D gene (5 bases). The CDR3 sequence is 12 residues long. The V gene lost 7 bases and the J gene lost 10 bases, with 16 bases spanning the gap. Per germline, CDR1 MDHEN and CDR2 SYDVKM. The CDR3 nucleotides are TGTGCCAGCACCCAGGGAGGAGATGTCTACACCTTC. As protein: CASTQGGDVYTF.

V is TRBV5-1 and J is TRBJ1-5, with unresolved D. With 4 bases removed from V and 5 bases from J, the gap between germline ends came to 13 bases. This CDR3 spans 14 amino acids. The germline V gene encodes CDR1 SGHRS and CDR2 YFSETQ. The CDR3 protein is CASSPFPGDQPQHF. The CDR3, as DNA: TGCGCCAGCAGCCCGTTCCCCGGAGATCAGCCCCAGCATTTT.

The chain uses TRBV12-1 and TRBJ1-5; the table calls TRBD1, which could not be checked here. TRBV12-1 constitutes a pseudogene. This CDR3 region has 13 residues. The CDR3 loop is CASSSGQNQPQHF. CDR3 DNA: TGTGCCAGCAGCTCTGGACAGAATCAGCCCCAGCATTTT.

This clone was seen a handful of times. The CDR3 DNA is TGTGCCAGTAGTACCCCGGGACAGTCCGATACGCAGTATTTT. Protein product: CASSTPGQSDTQYF. The chain joins TRBV19 to TRBJ2-3, with TRBD1 matching 7 bases. V trimming: 4 bases; J trimming: 6 bases; junction bases outside the gene matches: 7. CDR1 and CDR2 (germline): LNHDA, SQIVND (reference sequence). The CDR3 has 14 residues.

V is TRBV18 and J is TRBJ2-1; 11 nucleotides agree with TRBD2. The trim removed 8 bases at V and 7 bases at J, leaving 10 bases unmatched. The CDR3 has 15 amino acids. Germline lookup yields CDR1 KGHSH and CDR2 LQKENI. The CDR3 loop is CASAPGTSGRNEQFF. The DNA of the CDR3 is TGTGCCAGCGCGCCCGGGACTAGCGGACGTAATGAGCAGTTCTTC.

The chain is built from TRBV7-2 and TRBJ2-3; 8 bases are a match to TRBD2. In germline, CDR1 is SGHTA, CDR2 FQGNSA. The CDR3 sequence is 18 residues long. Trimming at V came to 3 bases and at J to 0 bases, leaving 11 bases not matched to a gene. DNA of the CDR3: TGTGCCAGCAGCTTTAGTAGGGCTAGCGGGTCTAGCACAGATACGCAGTATTTT. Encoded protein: CASSFSRASGSSTDTQYF.

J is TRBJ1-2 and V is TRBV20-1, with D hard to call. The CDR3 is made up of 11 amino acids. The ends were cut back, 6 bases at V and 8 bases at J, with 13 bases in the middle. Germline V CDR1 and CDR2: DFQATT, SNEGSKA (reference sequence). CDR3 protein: CSALGGFGYTF. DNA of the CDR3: TGCAGTGCCCTTGGTGGCTTCGGCTACACCTTC.

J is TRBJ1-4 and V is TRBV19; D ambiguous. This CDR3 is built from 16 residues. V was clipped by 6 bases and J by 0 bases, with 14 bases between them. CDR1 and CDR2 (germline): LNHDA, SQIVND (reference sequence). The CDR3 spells CASSPSGSATNEKLFF. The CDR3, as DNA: TGTGCCAGTAGCCCCTCCGGCAGCGCAACTAATGAAAAACTGTTTTTT.

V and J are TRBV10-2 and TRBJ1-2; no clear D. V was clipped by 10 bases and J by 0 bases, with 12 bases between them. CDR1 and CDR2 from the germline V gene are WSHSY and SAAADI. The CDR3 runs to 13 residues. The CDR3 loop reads CATKQLTNYGYTF. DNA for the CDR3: TGCGCCACAAAACAGCTAACTAACTATGGCTACACCTTC.

The CDR3 DNA is TGTGCCAGCCGGGTGTCCGGGGAGCTGTTTTTT. Amino acids: CASRVSGELFF. The chain uses TRBV28 and TRBJ2-2; D not resolved. Per the germline V gene, CDR1 is MDHEN and CDR2 is SYDVKM. This CDR3 comprises 11 residues. V was clipped by 8 bases and J by 6 bases, with 7 bases between them.

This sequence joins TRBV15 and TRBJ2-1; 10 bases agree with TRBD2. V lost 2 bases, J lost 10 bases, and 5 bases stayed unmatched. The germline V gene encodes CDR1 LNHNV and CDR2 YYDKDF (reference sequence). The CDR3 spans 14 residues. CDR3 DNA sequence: TGTGCCACCAGCAGACCGGTGACTAGCGGGGAGCAGTTCTTC. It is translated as CATSRPVTSGEQFF.

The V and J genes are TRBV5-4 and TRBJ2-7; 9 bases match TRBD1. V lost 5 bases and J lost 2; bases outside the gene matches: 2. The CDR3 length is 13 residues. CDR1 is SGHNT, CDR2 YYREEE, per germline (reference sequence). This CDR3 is CASSRTGAYEQYF. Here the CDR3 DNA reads TGTGCCAGCAGTCGGACAGGGGCCTACGAGCAGTACTTC.

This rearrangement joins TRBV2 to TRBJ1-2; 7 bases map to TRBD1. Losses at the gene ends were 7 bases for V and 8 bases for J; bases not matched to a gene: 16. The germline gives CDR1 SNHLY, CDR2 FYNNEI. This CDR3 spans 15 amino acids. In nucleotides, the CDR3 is TGTGCCAGCATTTCTCGGACAGGAAGGGAGACAGGCTACACCTTC. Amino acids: CASISRTGRETGYTF.

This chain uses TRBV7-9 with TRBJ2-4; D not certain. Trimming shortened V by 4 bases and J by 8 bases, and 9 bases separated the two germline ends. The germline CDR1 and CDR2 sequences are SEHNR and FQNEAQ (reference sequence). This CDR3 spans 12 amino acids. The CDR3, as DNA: TGTGCCAGCAGCTCGTACTCCGACATTCAGTACTTC. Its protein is CASSSYSDIQYF.

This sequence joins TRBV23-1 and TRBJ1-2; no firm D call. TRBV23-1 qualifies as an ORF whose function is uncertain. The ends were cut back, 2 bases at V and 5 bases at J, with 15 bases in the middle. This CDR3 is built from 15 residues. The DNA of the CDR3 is TGCGCCAGCAGTCAAGGGTGTTCCCGCGATTATGGCTACACCTTC. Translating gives CASSQGCSRDYGYTF.

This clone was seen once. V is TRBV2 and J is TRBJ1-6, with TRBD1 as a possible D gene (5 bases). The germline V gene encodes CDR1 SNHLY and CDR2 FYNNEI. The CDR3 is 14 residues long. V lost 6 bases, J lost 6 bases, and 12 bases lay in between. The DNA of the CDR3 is TGTGCCAGCAGCGTGGGGCGTATTAATTCACCCCTCCACTTT. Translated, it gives CASSVGRINSPLHF.

The CDR3 region is CASSLRPSPSYEQYF. The CDR3 DNA sequence: TGTGCCAGCAGCCTACGACCCAGCCCGTCCTACGAGCAGTACTTC. The rearrangement uses TRBV5-6 and TRBJ2-7; D gene uncertain. Germline V gene data show CDR1 as SGHDT and CDR2 as YYEEEE. This CDR3 contains 15 residues. Deletions cut 4 bases from V and 1 base from J, with 15 bases between.